Only one count was recorded for the clone carrying this TCR beta chain. Some clones are missing from TCRdb's copy, which holds only in-frame ones; the method was immunoSEQ multiplex PCR. The table has 760,000 or so clones, 90% to 97% seen once. CD8 cells classed as naive were CD45RO-negative and positively selected for CCR7, excluding terminally differentiated effector memory CD45RA+ cells. This entry is derived from a study of shared clonotypes between healthy human individuals. Looked up from germline, CDR1 is MNHEY and CDR2 is SMNVEV (reference sequence). With 7 bases clipped from V and 5 bases from J, the junction kept 13 bases outside the gene matches. This CDR3 is 16 amino acids long.

This sequence originates from a man aged 25-45 years in good health. The material sequenced was naive CD8+ T cells sorted from blood. The V gene is TRBV27, the J gene TRBJ2-3; 9 bases align to TRBD2. CDR3 sequence: CASMGAGGPSRDTQYF. In nucleotides, the CDR3 is TGTGCCAGCATGGGGGCGGGAGGGCCCTCGAGAGATACGCAGTATTTT.